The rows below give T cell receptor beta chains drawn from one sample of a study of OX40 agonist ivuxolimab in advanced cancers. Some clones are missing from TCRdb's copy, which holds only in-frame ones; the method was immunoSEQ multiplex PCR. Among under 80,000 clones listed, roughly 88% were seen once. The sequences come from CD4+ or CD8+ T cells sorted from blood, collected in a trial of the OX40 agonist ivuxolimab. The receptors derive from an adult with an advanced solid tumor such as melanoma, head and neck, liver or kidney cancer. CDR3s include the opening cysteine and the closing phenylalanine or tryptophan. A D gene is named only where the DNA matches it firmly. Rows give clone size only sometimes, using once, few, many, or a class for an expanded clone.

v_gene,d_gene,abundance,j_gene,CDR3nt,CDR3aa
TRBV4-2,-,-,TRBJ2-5,TGTGCCAGCAGCCAAGTAGAGCGAGAGACCCAGTACTTC,CASSQVERETQYF
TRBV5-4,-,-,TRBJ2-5,TGTGCCAGCAGCCTGGACGGACCCCTCCAAGAGACCCAGTACTTC,CASSLDGPLQETQYF
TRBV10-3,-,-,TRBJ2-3,TGTGCCATCCGAGGGGGTAGCACAGATACGCAGTATTTT,CAIRGGSTDTQYF
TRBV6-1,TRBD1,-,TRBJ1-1,TGTGCCAGCGGGGGGACAGGGGGCAGGACTGAAGCTTTCTTT,CASGGTGGRTEAFF
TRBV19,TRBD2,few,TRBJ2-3,TGTGCCAGTAGTCCTGGGGGACTAGGGCGGAATACGCAGTATTTT,CASSPGGLGRNTQYF
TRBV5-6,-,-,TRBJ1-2,TGTGCCAGCAGCTTGGTGCGGGCGATCGAGGGCTACACCTTC,CASSLVRAIEGYTF
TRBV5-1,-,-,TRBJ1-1,TGCGCCAGCAGCTTTCAGGGAGGAGACACTGAAGCTTTCTTT,CASSFQGGDTEAFF
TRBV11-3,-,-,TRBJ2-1,TGTGCCAGCAGCTTAGTGGTGAAGGGGGTTTTTTCCTACAATGAGCAGTTCTTC,CASSLVVKGVFSYNEQFF
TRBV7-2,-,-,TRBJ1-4,TGTGCCAGCAGCTTTACTGCGGGTGAAAAACTGTTTTTT,CASSFTAGEKLFF
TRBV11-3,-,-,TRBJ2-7,TGTGCCAGCAGCTTAGATCTGGGGAGCTCCTACGAGCAGTACTTC,CASSLDLGSSYEQYF
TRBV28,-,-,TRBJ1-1,TGTGCCAGCAGTTTAGGCTCTGTTGAGGCTTTCTTT,CASSLGSVEAFF
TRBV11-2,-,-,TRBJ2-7,TGTGCCAGCAGCTTCGAGACACAGCAGTACTTC,CASSFETQQYF
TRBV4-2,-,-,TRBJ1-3,TGTGCCAGCAGCCAAGTAGGGGGGGCGCAGGGAAACACCATATATTTT,CASSQVGGAQGNTIYF
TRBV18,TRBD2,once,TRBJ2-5,TGTGCCAGCTCCCTTGGGACTAGCGGACAAGAGACCCAGTACTTC,CASSLGTSGQETQYF
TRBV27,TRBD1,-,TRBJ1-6,TGTGCCAGCAGCGAGAGGGGGCGGTCACCCCTCCACTTT,CASSERGRSPLHF
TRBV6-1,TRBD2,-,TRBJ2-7,TGTGCCAGCAACCCGGGACTAGCGGCCTCCTACGAGCAGTACTTC,CASNPGLAASYEQYF
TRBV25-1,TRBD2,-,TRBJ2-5,TGTGCCAGCAGTGAAGAAGGCGGGGGGAGGGAGACCCAGTACTTC,CASSEEGGGRETQYF
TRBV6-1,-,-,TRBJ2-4,TGTGCCAGCGGGCTAGCCGGAGCCAAAAACATTCAGTACTTC,CASGLAGAKNIQYF
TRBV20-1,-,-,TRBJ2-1,TGCAGTGCTACAGGTGATGAGCAGTTCTTC,CSATGDEQFF
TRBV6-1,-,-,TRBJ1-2,TGTGCCAGCAGTAACAGGGTGGGAGGCTACACCTTC,CASSNRVGGYTF
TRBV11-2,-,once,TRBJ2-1,TGTGCCAGCAGCTTAGTAGTCTCTGAGCAGTTCTTC,CASSLVVSEQFF
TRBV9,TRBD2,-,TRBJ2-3,TGTGCCAGCAGCGTAGGGGGAGGGGAGGGCACGCAGTATTTT,CASSVGGGEGTQYF
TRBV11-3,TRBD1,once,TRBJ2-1,TGTGCCAGCAGCTCCGGACAGGAGTACAATGAGCAGTTCTTC,CASSSGQEYNEQFF
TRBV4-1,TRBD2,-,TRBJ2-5,TGCGCCAGCAGCCAAGATGGGGGGGGGTACCAAGAGACCCAGTACTTC,CASSQDGGGYQETQYF
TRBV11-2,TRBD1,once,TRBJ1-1,TGTGCCAGCAGCTTATATGGGACAGGGGAGGAGAAAGCTTTCTTT,CASSLYGTGEEKAFF
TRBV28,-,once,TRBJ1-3,TGTGCCAGCACCCCGAGTTGGTATGGAAACACCATATATTTT,CASTPSWYGNTIYF
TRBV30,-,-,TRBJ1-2,TGTGCCTGGAGTAGGCCAGCGGGGGGCTACACCTTC,CAWSRPAGGYTF
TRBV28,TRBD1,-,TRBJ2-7,TGTGCCAGCACCCTAAAAGGGGGCGGGCGAACCTACGAGCAGTACTTC,CASTLKGGGRTYEQYF
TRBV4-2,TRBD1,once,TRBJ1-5,TGTGCCAGCAGCCCAGAACCCCAGGGGGCAAATCAGCCCCAGCATTTT,CASSPEPQGANQPQHF
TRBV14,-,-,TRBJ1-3,TGTGCCAGCAGCCAAATCCAGGGGACTGGAAACACCATATATTTT,CASSQIQGTGNTIYF
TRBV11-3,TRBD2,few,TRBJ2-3,TGTGCCAGCAGCTTCCCTATTCTAGCGGGGAGCACAGATACGCAGTATTTT,CASSFPILAGSTDTQYF
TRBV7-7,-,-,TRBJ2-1,TGTGCTAGCAGCATGTTAGTAGGGCCCAGTGAGCAGTTCTTC,CASSMLVGPSEQFF
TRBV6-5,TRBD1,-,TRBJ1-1,TGTGCCAGCAGTTATGACAGGGAGAACACTGAAGCTTTCTTT,CASSYDRENTEAFF
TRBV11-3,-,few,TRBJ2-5,TGTGCCAGCAGCTTTGGGACACGATCGAAAGAGACCCAGTACTTC,CASSFGTRSKETQYF
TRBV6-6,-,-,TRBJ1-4,TGTGCCAGCAGTCCCCCGTTGAGGGGTAATGAAAAACTGTTTTTT,CASSPPLRGNEKLFF
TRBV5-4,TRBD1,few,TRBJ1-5,TGTGCCAGCAGCTTAGACAGGGCTCTCCCGCATTTT,CASSLDRALPHF
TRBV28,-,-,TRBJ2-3,TGTGCCAGCAGTTCGGACACTCCAGCTAACACAGATACGCAGTATTTT,CASSSDTPANTDTQYF
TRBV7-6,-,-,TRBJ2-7,TGTGCCAGCAGCCCATTAGGGGGAGACTCCTACGAGCAGTACTTC,CASSPLGGDSYEQYF
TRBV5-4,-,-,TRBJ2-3,TGTGCCAGCAGCTTAGGGGATACGCAGTATTTT,CASSLGDTQYF
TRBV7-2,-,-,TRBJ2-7,TGTGCCAGCAGCTTAGTTTCCTACGAGCAGTACTTC,CASSLVSYEQYF
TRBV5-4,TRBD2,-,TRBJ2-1,TGTGCCAGCAGCTTGGCGGGAGGGCCGGTCTACAATGAGCAGTTCTTC,CASSLAGGPVYNEQFF
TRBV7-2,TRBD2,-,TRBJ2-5,TGTGCCAGCAGCCGCGGGGGGGGAGAGGAGACCCAGTACTTC,CASSRGGGEETQYF
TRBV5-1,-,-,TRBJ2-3,TGCGCCAGCAGGGCAGGGAATACAGATACGCAGTATTTT,CASRAGNTDTQYF
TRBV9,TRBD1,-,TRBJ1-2,TGTGCCAGCAGCGCGGACAGGGCGAGGGATGGCTACACCTTC,CASSADRARDGYTF
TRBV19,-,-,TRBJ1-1,TGTGCCAGTAGTTCCCAGGGAAACACTGAAGCTTTCTTT,CASSSQGNTEAFF
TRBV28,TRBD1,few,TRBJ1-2,TGTGCCAGCAGGGGGACAGGGGGTAACTATGGCTACACCTTC,CASRGTGGNYGYTF
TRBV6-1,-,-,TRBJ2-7,TGTGCCAGCAGTGAAGAGGGGGGAGGTCTGGGCGAGCAGTACTTC,CASSEEGGGLGEQYF
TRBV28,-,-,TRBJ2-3,TGTGCCAGCAGTATGGGTCGTCCTCGGGGATCTAGCACAGATACGCAGTATTTT,CASSMGRPRGSSTDTQYF
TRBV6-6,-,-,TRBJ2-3,TGTGCCAGCAGTTACCCGGGAGCAGATACGCAGTATTTT,CASSYPGADTQYF
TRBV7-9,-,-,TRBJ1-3,TGTGCCAGCAGTCAAGGGGAATCCCTCTCTGGAAACACCATATATTTT,CASSQGESLSGNTIYF
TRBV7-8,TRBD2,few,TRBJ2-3,TGTGCCAGCAGCTTAGCGACTAGCGGCTCCACAGATACGCAGTATTTT,CASSLATSGSTDTQYF
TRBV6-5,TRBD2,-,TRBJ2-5,TGTGCCAGCAGTTTACTAGCGGGAGTCGTGACCCAGTACTTC,CASSLLAGVVTQYF
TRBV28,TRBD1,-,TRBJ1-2,TGTGCCAGCAGAACGCCAGGGGGTAGCTACACCTTC,CASRTPGGSYTF
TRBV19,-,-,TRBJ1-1,TGTGCCAGCGGACAAACCTTAAACACTGAAGCTTTCTTT,CASGQTLNTEAFF
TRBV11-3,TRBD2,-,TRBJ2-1,TGTGCCAGCAGCGGGACTATCCTTTCTTCGGGTGAGCAGTTCTTC,CASSGTILSSGEQFF
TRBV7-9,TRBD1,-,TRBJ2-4,TGTGCCAGCAGCTCCGCGTGGGACAGGGCAATCATTCAGTACTTC,CASSSAWDRAIIQYF
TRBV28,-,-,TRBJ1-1,TGTGCCAGCAGTTCGGGCTCCCAGGTGAACACTGAAGCTTTCTTT,CASSSGSQVNTEAFF
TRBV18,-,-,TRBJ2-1,TGTGCCAGCGAGGGAAGGACTACTGAGCAGTTCTTC,CASEGRTTEQFF
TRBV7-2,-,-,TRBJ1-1,TGTGCCAGCAGCTATCAACGGGCGGGTAACACTGAAGCTTTCTTT,CASSYQRAGNTEAFF